Here is one T cell receptor beta chain with its context. What it binds is not known. The CDR3 consists of 15 residues. The V end lost 5 bases, the J end lost 2 bases, and 16 bases lay between the germline ends. CDR1 and CDR2 (germline): KGHSH, LQKENI. The data stem from a study of shared clonotypes between healthy human individuals. Findings and caveats of the study: The researchers took only blood, and tissue repertoires probably look different. There were few donors, and this limited the genetic and exposure-history diversity represented.

Sequencing was performed with immunoSEQ multiplex PCR; in TCRdb, only in-frame clones are kept and a portion is missing. The sample holds some 1.4 million clones, around 97% seen once. The source material was naive CD4+ T cells sorted from blood. The subset here: CD45RA+ positively selected. The chain is built from TRBV18 and TRBJ2-7; a possible D gene is TRBD1 (6 bases). The source of this sequence is a man in his thirties or forties in good health. The CDR3: CASSNLGDKTYEQYF. The CDR3 bases are TGTGCCAGCTCAAACCTGGGGGACAAGACCTACGAGCAGTACTTC. Complete variable domain (other parts from reference TRBV18 and TRBJ2-7): NAGVMQNPRHLVRRRGQEARLRCSPMKGHSHVYWYRQLPEEGLKFMVYLQKENIIDESGMPKERFSAEFPKEGPSILRIQQVVRGDSAAYFCASSNLGDKTYEQYFGPGTRLTVT.